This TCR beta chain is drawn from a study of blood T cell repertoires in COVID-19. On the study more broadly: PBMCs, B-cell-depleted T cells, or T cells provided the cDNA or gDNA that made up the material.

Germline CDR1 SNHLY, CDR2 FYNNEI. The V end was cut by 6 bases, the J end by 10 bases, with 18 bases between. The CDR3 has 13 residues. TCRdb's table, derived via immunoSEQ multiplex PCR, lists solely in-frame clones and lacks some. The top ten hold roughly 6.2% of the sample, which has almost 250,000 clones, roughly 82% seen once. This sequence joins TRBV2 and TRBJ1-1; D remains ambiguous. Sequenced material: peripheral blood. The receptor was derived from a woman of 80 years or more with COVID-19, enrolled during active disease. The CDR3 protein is CASRARPAERAFF. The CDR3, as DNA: TGTGCCAGCAGAGCCCGACCGGCGGAGAGAGCTTTCTTT.